The 17 T cell receptor beta chains reported below all come from one sample, sequenced in a study of blood T cell repertoires in COVID-19. Data came from immunoSEQ multiplex PCR; TCRdb stores just in-frame clones and leaves some out. The sample has around 200,000 clones; 75% to 90% are singletons. Sequencing was done on a sample of PBMCs or T cells enriched from blood (not recorded which). The source is a woman between 25 and 40 years old who had been exposed to COVID-19.

J is TRBJ2-1 and V is TRBV2; D is uncertain. Germline lookup yields CDR1 SNHLY and CDR2 FYNNEI. V lost 0 bases to trimming and J lost 0 bases, with 18 bases between them. CDR3 length equals 19 residues. The CDR3 region is CASSEAYGAARSSYNEQFF. CDR3 bases: TGTGCCAGCAGTGAAGCATATGGTGCAGCGAGGAGCTCCTACAATGAGCAGTTCTTC. The variable domain in full, with the rest retrieved from reference TRBV2 and TRBJ2-1, is EPEVTQTPSHQVTQMGQEVILRCVPISNHLYFYWYRQILGQKVEFLVSFYNNEISEKSEIFDDQFSVERPDGSNFTLKIRSTKLEDSAMYFCASSEAYGAARSSYNEQFFGPGTRLTVL.

This clone was seen once. The chain couples TRBV12-3 or TRBV12-4 to TRBJ2-2; D ambiguous. The V and J ends lost 5 bases and 15 bases respectively, with 16 bases between them. The CDR3 is 12 residues long. CDR3 loop: CASSHDNLWVFF. The CDR3 DNA follows: TGTGCCAGCAGTCACGACAACCTCTGGGTGTTTTTT.

V is TRBV9 and J is TRBJ2-2; 8 nucleotides agree with TRBD1. The CDR3 spans 15 residues. From germline, CDR1 is SGDLS and CDR2 YYNGEE. V was clipped by 4 bases and J by 4 bases; unmatched bases: 6. The chain's CDR3 is CASSYGQGVTGELFF. In DNA, the CDR3 is TGTGCCAGCAGCTATGGACAGGGAGTCACCGGGGAGCTGTTTTTT.

This chain links TRBV19 with TRBJ2-2; 7 positions match TRBD1. This CDR3 region has 15 residues. Germline CDR1 reads LNHDA; CDR2 reads SQIVND (reference sequence). Trimming removed 3 bases from V and 2 bases from J; junction bases left unmatched: 3. DNA of the CDR3: TGTGCCAGTAGTATCGACAGGGAAAACACCGGGGAGCTGTTTTTT. Amino acids: CASSIDRENTGELFF.

This chain uses TRBV3-1 (or the pseudogene TRBV3-2) with TRBJ2-1; the match to TRBD1 covers 7 bases. CDR3 length: 17 residues. Germline CDR1 and CDR2: LGHDT and YNNKEL (reference sequence). The trim removed 1 base at V and 0 bases at J, leaving 6 bases unmatched. CDR3 sequence: CASSQVGTASSYNEQFF. CDR3 in DNA: TGTGCCAGCAGCCAAGTCGGGACAGCGAGCTCCTACAATGAGCAGTTCTTC.

V is TRBV9 and J is TRBJ1-1; D gene unclear. Germline V CDR1 and CDR2: SGDLS, YYNGEE. V gave up 3 bases and J gave up 1 base, with 10 bases separating them. This CDR3 contains 14 residues. The CDR3 here is CASSAGEWNTEAFF. In DNA form, the CDR3 reads TGTGCCAGCAGCGCTGGAGAGTGGAACACTGAAGCTTTCTTT.

The chain recombines TRBV29-1 with TRBJ2-2; D unclear. Trimming pared 1 base from V and 7 bases from J, leaving 10 bases between. The CDR3 sequence is 13 residues long. Germline CDR1 and CDR2: SQVTM and ANQGSEA. The CDR3 protein is CSVEAQFSGELFF. The CDR3 bases are TGCAGCGTTGAAGCCCAGTTCAGCGGGGAGCTGTTTTTT.

The chain uses TRBV28 and TRBJ2-7, with TRBD1 matching 9 bases. The CDR3 has 18 residues. Germline trimming cut 3 bases from V and 4 bases from J; bases unmatched to any gene: 16. CDR1 is MDHEN, CDR2 SYDVKM, per germline. CDR3 region: CASSFWVATGQGFYEQYF. CDR3 nucleotides: TGTGCCAGCAGTTTTTGGGTGGCAACGGGACAGGGATTTTACGAGCAGTACTTC.

The chain combines TRBV9 with TRBJ2-3, with 8 bases fitting TRBD2. Germline V gives CDR1 SGDLS, CDR2 YYNGEE. V was clipped by 6 bases and J by 4 bases; unmatched bases: 16. The CDR3 covers 17 residues. The CDR3: CASNHPHSGGGSDTQYF. CDR3 bases: TGTGCCAGCAACCATCCGCACAGCGGGGGAGGATCAGATACGCAGTATTTT. The full variable domain, its missing parts supplied by reference TRBV9 and TRBJ2-3, is DSGVTQTPKHLITATGQRVTLRCSPRSGDLSVYWYQQSLDQGLQFLIQYYNGEERAKGNILERFSAQQFPDLHSELNLSSLELGDSALYFCASNHPHSGGGSDTQYFGPGTRLTVL.

The gene calls are TRBV27 and TRBJ1-2; 7 bases match TRBD1. CDR3 length: 15 residues. Unmatched junction bases numbered 4, after V lost 0 bases and J lost 3 bases. The germline CDR1 and CDR2 sequences are MNHEY and SMNVEV (reference sequence). For the CDR3, the DNA is TGTGCCAGCAGTTTATCGCCCAGGGGGGACTATGGCTACACCTTC. Translating gives CASSLSPRGDYGYTF.

V gene TRBV27 combines with J gene TRBJ2-7, with TRBD1 matching over 10 bases. Germline V gene data show CDR1 as MNHEY and CDR2 as SMNVEV (reference sequence). The CDR3 runs 15 residues. With V trimmed by 6 bases and J by 10 bases, 15 bases remained unmatched. The CDR3 DNA is TGTGCCAGCAGCACCCGTGGACAGGGGGTGGCCGAACAGTACTTC. It yields the protein CASSTRGQGVAEQYF.

This chain joins TRBV6-6 and TRBJ2-3; 10 bases match TRBD1. This CDR3 spans 14 amino acids. With V trimmed by 6 bases and J by 5 bases, 5 bases remained unmatched. Germline CDR1 and CDR2: MNHNY and SVGAGI (reference sequence). CDR3 in amino acids: CASRPGQGIDTQYF. The CDR3, as DNA: TGTGCCAGCAGGCCGGGACAGGGGATAGATACGCAGTATTTT.

This clone was counted between two and nine times. This chain joins TRBV19 and TRBJ2-2, with TRBD2 matching over 9 bases. This CDR3 is built from 16 residues. With V trimmed by 5 bases and J by 4 bases, 8 bases remained unmatched. Germline CDR1 and CDR2: LNHDA and SQIVND (reference sequence). In DNA form, the CDR3 reads TGTGCCAGTAGTCCCTCTCGCGGGGGGGCCACCGGGGAGCTGTTTTTT. Protein product: CASSPSRGGATGELFF.

The V call is TRBV5-1, the J call TRBJ2-2; no definite D call. The V and J ends lost 4 bases and 4 bases respectively, with 11 bases between them. This CDR3 spans 14 amino acids. CDR1 and CDR2 (germline): SGHRS, YFSETQ. CDR3 coding DNA: TGCGCCAGCAGCCTAAATCCAGGCACCGGGGAGCTGTTTTTT. Its translation: CASSLNPGTGELFF. The whole variable domain, filled in from reference TRBV5-1 and TRBJ2-2, reads KAGVTQTPRYLIKTRGQQVTLSCSPISGHRSVSWYQQTPGQGLQFLFEYFSETQRNKGNFPGRFSGRQFSNSRSEMNVSTLELGDSALYLCASSLNPGTGELFFGEGSRLTVL.

This sequence joins TRBV5-1 and TRBJ1-3; D unresolved. This CDR3 has 16 residues. CDR1 SGHRS and CDR2 YFSETQ come from the germline V gene. Trimming removed 0 bases from V and 2 bases from J, with 12 bases in between. The CDR3 coding sequence is TGCGCCAGCAGCTTGGAGCCGGTTGGAGCTGGAAACACCATATATTTT. Residues: CASSLEPVGAGNTIYF.

The chain has TRBV27 and TRBJ1-1, with D possibly matching TRBD1 (6 bases). V lost 6 bases and J 4 bases, leaving 15 bases between the germline ends. The CDR3 loop spans 14 amino acids. Looked up from germline, CDR1 is MNHEY and CDR2 is SMNVEV (reference sequence). CDR3: CASRLDRGSTEAFF. The CDR3 DNA reads as TGTGCCAGCAGACTGGACAGAGGAAGCACTGAAGCTTTCTTT.

This clone was seen just once. The chain employs TRBV4-2 and TRBJ2-2; 12 bases fit TRBD2. Trimming cost V 1 base and J 4 bases; bases outside gene matches: 4. The CDR3 runs to 17 residues. Germline assignment: CDR1 LGHNA and CDR2 YNFKEQ. For the CDR3, the DNA is TGTGCCAGCAGCCAAGTTGGACTAGCGGGGAGCACCGGGGAGCTGTTTTTT. It codes for CASSQVGLAGSTGELFF.